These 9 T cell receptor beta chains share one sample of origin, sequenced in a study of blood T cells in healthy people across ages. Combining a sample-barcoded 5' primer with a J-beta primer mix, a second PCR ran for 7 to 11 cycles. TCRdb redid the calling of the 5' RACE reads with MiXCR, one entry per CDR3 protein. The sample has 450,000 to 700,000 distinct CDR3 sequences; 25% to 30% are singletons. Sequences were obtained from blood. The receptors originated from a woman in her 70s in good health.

The CDR3, as DNA: TGTGCCAGCAGCCAGTGGGACAGGGGGCGCGGAGAGACCCAGTACTTC. It encodes CASSQWDRGRGETQYF. The rearrangement uses TRBV3-1 and TRBJ2-1; TRBD1 aligns across 12 bases. Matching the DNA end better, TRBJ2-5 makes the J call doubtful. CDR1 is LGHDT and CDR2 is YNNKEL in the germline V gene (reference sequence). The CDR3 consists of 16 residues.

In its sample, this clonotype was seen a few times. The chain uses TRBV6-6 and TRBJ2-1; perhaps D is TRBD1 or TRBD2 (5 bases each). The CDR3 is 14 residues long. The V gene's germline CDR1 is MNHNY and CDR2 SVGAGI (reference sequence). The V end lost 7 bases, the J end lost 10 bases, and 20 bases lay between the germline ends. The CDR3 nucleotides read TGTGCCAGCACCTCATTGGCTAACTGGGGGGAGCAGTTCTTC. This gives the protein CASTSLANWGEQFF.

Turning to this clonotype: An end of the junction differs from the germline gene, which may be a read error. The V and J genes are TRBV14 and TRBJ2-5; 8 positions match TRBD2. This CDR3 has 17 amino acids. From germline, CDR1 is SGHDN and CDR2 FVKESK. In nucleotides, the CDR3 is TGTGCCGGCAGCCAAGGCCAGCGGGGGACCTACCAAGAGACCCAGTACTTC. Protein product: CAGSQGQRGTYQETQYF. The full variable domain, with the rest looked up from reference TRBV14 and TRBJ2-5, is EAGVTQFPSHSVIEKGQTVTLRCDPISGHDNLYWYRRVMGKEIKFLLHFVKESKQDESGMPNNRFLAERTGGTYSTLKVQPAELEDSGVYFCAGSQGQRGTYQETQYFGPGTRLLVL.

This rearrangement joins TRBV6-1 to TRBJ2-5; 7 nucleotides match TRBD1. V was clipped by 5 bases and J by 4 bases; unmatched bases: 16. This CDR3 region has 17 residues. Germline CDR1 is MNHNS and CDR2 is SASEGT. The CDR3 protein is CASSPLGIQGMGETQYF. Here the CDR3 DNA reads TGTGCCAGCAGTCCCCTGGGGATACAGGGGATGGGAGAGACCCAGTACTTC.

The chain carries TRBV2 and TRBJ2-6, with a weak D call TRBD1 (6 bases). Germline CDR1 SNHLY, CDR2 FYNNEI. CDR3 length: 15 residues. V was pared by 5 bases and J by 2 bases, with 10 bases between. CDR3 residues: CASSLDSTGANVLTF. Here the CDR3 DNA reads TGTGCCAGCAGTTTGGACAGCACTGGGGCCAACGTCCTGACTTTC.

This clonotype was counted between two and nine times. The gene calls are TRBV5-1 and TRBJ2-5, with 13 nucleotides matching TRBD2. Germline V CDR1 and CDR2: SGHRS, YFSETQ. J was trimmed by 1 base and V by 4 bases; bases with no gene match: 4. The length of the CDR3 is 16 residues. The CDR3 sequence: CASSPGTSGVQETQYF. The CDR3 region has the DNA TGCGCCAGCAGCCCCGGGACTAGCGGGGTCCAAGAGACCCAGTACTTC.

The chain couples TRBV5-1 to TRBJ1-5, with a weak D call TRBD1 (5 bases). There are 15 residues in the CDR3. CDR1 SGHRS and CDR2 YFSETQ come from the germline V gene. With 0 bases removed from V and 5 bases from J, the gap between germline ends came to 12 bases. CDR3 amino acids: CASSLVGGSDQPQHF. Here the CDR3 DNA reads TGCGCCAGCAGCTTGGTGGGGGGGAGTGATCAGCCCCAGCATTTT.

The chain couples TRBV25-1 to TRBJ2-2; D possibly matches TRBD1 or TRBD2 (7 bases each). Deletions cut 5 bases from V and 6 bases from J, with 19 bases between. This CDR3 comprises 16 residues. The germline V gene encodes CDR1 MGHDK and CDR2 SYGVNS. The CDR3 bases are TGTGCCAGCAGTCCTTACCGACAGGGAGGGCCCGGGGAGCTGTTTTTT. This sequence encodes CASSPYRQGGPGELFF.

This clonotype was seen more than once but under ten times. The CDR3 loop is CASSLSSGGIETQYF. The CDR3 coding sequence is TGCGCCAGCAGCTTGTCTAGCGGGGGGATAGAGACCCAGTACTTC. This chain joins TRBV5-1 and TRBJ2-5; 11 bases match TRBD2. V shed 1 base and J 4 bases; nucleotides not matched to a gene: 3. The CDR3 length is 15 residues. Germline values: CDR1 SGHRS, CDR2 YFSETQ.